This is a list of T cell receptor beta chains from one sample in a study of OX40 agonist ivuxolimab in advanced cancers. The assay was immunoSEQ multiplex PCR, and TCRdb's table has in-frame clones only and misses some. This table holds 45,000 to 65,000 clones, 84% found once. The sequencing here drew on CD4+ or CD8+ T cells sorted from blood, taken in a trial of the OX40 agonist ivuxolimab. These TCRs come from an adult with an advanced solid tumor such as melanoma, head and neck, liver or kidney cancer. Both conserved end residues are part of each CDR3. The order of the fields is V gene, CDR3 protein.

TRBV4-1 CASSAQGAGETQYF
TRBV6-1 CASSPQQGRNTEAFF
TRBV4-2 CASSLRTGPNYGYTF
TRBV5-1 CASSFSAQGQETQYF
TRBV6-5 CASRAYNEQFF
TRBV7-8 CASSLVGQGFAGELFF
TRBV15 CATSRSLQGPGELFF
TRBV11-3 CASSPGPSGKSHTGELFF
TRBV6-5 CASSFRGSLNEKLFF
TRBV5-4 CASSLAGISETQYF
TRBV5-5 CASSLSGTTYNEQFF
TRBV28 CASSPSRQVYNEQFF
TRBV4-1 CASSRQTGGGYEQYF
TRBV18 CASSPSQGNTIYF
TRBV2 CASIARRDTEAFF
TRBV5-8 CATATETQYF
TRBV9 CASSADRGTYNEQFF
TRBV25-1 CASQRDQYNEQFF
TRBV18 CASSRPNSPLHF
TRBV19 CASSTQGGNTIYF
TRBV29-1 CSVGMRGGEPQHF
TRBV5-1 CASTQGPASTDTQYF
TRBV28 CASSLPGGNYGYTF
TRBV2 CASRRTLAALYNEQFF
TRBV6-5 CASSTRGSGANVLTF
TRBV18 CASSSDRRQVNEKLFF
TRBV6-1 CASSELWGTDRLNTEAFF
TRBV6-1 CASSDRGGYYGYTF
TRBV28 CASSPTPYEQYF
TRBV15 CATSRDTGQGNTEAFF
TRBV5-4 CVSRPTGEYGYTF
TRBV28 CASSNPSLGRINSPLHF
TRBV5-1 CASSLKLTEGANVLTF
TRBV28 CASRPSGNQPQHF
TRBV19 CASSIKGAAGYGYTF
TRBV21-1 CASSKAGTASYEQYF
TRBV27 CASRGVADTQYF
TRBV7-2 CASSMTSGYNEQFF
TRBV7-6 CASSLAGPNSNQPQHF
TRBV11-2 CASSLGAGVAYEQYF
TRBV2 CASRAGEVGEQYF
TRBV6-1 CASSPNGGPTDTQYF
TRBV30 CAWGRDRGGEAFF
TRBV5-4 CASSFGGAYHGELFF
TRBV6-1 CASSLDRGNQPQHF
TRBV29-1 CNGTSFGYTF
TRBV29-1 CSVRDRGLNYGYTF
TRBV5-1 CASSLEGTSGNTQYF
TRBV27 CASSLNRVEEKLFF
TRBV9 CASSVGLAGGGETQYF
TRBV6-4 CASRTSGSPIYEQYF
TRBV19 CASSIMAANTGELFF